One and the same sample provided the 24 T cell receptor beta chains below, sequenced in a study of T cells in Graves' hyperthyroidism and ophthalmopathy. Using RNA transcripts as the source, TCR beta CDR3 regions were amplified. HTBI primers drove first-round RT-PCR of the TCR CDR3. Each CDR3 protein gets one entry after TCRdb re-called the multiplex PCR reads with MiXCR. The sample lists around 380,000 distinct CDR3 sequences, roughly 14% occurring once. Sample: blood. The receptors shown here come from a man aged 25 to 40 with Graves' hyperthyroidism that later progressed to Graves' ophthalmopathy.

This clonotype was recorded at least ten times. This chain joins TRBV28 and TRBJ2-4; D uncertain. The CDR3 has 14 amino acids. The ends were cut back, 5 bases at V and 2 bases at J, with 10 bases in the middle. Germline V gene lookup returns CDR1 MDHEN and CDR2 SYDVKM. As DNA, the CDR3 is TGTGCCAGCAGTAGCCAGTTCTCCAAAAACATTCAGTACTTC. Amino acids: CASSSQFSKNIQYF.

This clonotype was observed at least ten times. The chain joins TRBV9 to TRBJ1-6; 9 bases line up with TRBD1. This CDR3 region has 16 residues. V shed 4 bases and J 4 bases; nucleotides not matched to a gene: 6. The V gene's germline CDR1 is SGDLS and CDR2 YYNGEE. CDR3 coding DNA: TGTGCCAGCAGCCAAGGGGACAGGGTATATAATTCACCCCTCCACTTT. Translating it yields CASSQGDRVYNSPLHF. The whole variable domain, filled in from reference TRBV9 and TRBJ1-6, reads DSGVTQTPKHLITATGQRVTLRCSPRSGDLSVYWYQQSLDQGLQFLIQYYNGEERAKGNILERFSAQQFPDLHSELNLSSLELGDSALYFCASSQGDRVYNSPLHFGNGTRLTVT.

In its sample, this clonotype was seen many times. The J gene is TRBJ1-5, the V gene TRBV6-2 or TRBV6-3; D is perhaps TRBD1 (5 bases). Trimming cost V 2 bases and J 7 bases, with 12 bases left between them. Germline CDR1 reads MNHEY; CDR2 reads SVGEGT. The CDR3 sequence is 14 residues long. In DNA form, the CDR3 reads TGTGCCAGCAGTTACGTCGGGGCGGGGCAGCCCCAGCATTTT. This sequence encodes CASSYVGAGQPQHF.

This clonotype has more than one count but fewer than ten. V usage is TRBV28 and J usage is TRBJ1-2; no definite D call. The V and J ends lost 5 bases and 7 bases respectively, with 5 bases between them. The CDR3 has 10 residues. The V gene's germline CDR1 is MDHEN and CDR2 SYDVKM. This CDR3 reads CASSQLGYTF. In nucleotides, the CDR3 is TGTGCCAGCAGTCAGCTTGGCTACACCTTC.

Ten or more counts support this clonotype. The chain is built from TRBV6-5 and TRBJ2-5, with TRBD2 matching over 11 bases. Trimming took 2 bases from V and 6 from J; bases not matched to a gene: 8. CDR1 and CDR2 (germline): MNHEY, SVGAGI. The CDR3 covers 16 residues. CDR3 in amino acids: CASSYPHSGGEKTQYF. The CDR3 DNA reads as TGTGCCAGCAGTTACCCCCATAGCGGGGGGGAAAAGACCCAGTACTTC.

This clonotype has a count of ten or more. The chain links TRBV28 to TRBJ1-5, with D tentatively TRBD1 (5 bases). The CDR3 totals 15 residues. With 3 bases removed from V and 6 bases from J, the gap between germline ends came to 15 bases. From germline, CDR1 is MDHEN and CDR2 SYDVKM. CDR3 loop: CASSLSAGRGQPQHF. The CDR3, as DNA: TGTGCCAGCAGTTTGTCGGCGGGGAGGGGTCAGCCCCAGCATTTT.

The table lists this clonotype with many counts. As DNA, the CDR3 is TGTGCCAGCAGATCGGCCAGCTCCTACGAGCAGTACTTC. Its protein is CASRSASSYEQYF. The gene calls are TRBV6-1 and TRBJ2-7; D ambiguous. The ends were cut back, 6 bases at V and 0 bases at J, with 9 bases in the middle. This CDR3 contains 13 residues. Germline V lookup: CDR1 MNHNS, CDR2 SASEGT.

This clonotype was seen many times. The chain joins TRBV7-8 to TRBJ2-1; unclear D gene. Trimming took off 4 bases at V and 1 base at J, with 11 bases between the two ends. CDR3 length: 15 residues. Germline loops: CDR1 SGHVS, CDR2 FQNEAQ. Here the CDR3 reads CASSSILGSYNEQFF. The CDR3 DNA reads as TGTGCCAGCAGCTCCATTTTGGGGTCCTACAATGAGCAGTTCTTC.

The chain links TRBV9 to TRBJ2-1; 10 nucleotides align to TRBD1. Germline CDR1 reads SGDLS; CDR2 reads YYNGEE. This CDR3 spans 15 amino acids. Trimming took 3 bases from V and 8 from J; bases not matched to a gene: 8. The CDR3 DNA follows: TGTGCCAGCAGCGAACGGACAGGGGGTAACTATGAGCAGTTCTTC. Translating it yields CASSERTGGNYEQFF.

The V call is TRBV28, the J call TRBJ1-2, with TRBD1 identical over 8 bases. V was pared by 7 bases and J by 7 bases, with 8 bases of the junction left unmatched. From germline, CDR1 is MDHEN and CDR2 SYDVKM. This CDR3 region has 13 residues. The CDR3 here is CASTSGQGGGYTF. The CDR3 DNA reads TGTGCCAGCACCTCAGGACAGGGAGGTGGCTACACCTTC.

In its sample, this clonotype was seen many times. The genes are TRBV20-1 and TRBJ2-6; the D gene is possibly TRBD1 (5 bases). V lost 1 base to trimming and J lost 2 bases, with 9 bases between them. Per germline, CDR1 DFQATT and CDR2 SNEGSKA (reference sequence). CDR3 length: 15 amino acids. CDR3 protein: CSARGQGTGANVLTF. The CDR3 coding sequence is TGCAGTGCTAGAGGGCAGGGAACTGGGGCCAACGTCCTGACTTTC.

The rearrangement links TRBV12-3 or TRBV12-4 to TRBJ2-7; TRBD1 matches 9 bases. The length of the CDR3 is 14 residues. J was trimmed by 3 bases and V by 6 bases; bases with no gene match: 6. CDR3 bases: TGTGCCAGCAGGGATAGGGACAGGGTCTACGAGCAGTACTTC. It is translated as CASRDRDRVYEQYF.

This chain connects TRBV25-1 to TRBJ2-1; TRBD2 is a possible D gene (7 bases). Germline V gene sequence: CDR1 MGHDK, CDR2 SYGVNS. Between the trimmed V and J ends, which lost 8 bases and 1 base, there was a span of 15 bases. The CDR3 is 15 amino acids. As DNA, the CDR3 is TGTGCCAGCCTCAAGGGGGGGGCTTCCTACAATGAGCAGTTCTTC. Amino acid sequence: CASLKGGASYNEQFF.

In its sample, this clonotype was seen many times. The chain couples TRBV11-3 to TRBJ2-4; D is possibly TRBD2 (6 bases). V gave up 3 bases and J gave up 4 bases, with 16 bases separating them. CDR1 and CDR2 from the germline V gene are SGHNT and YENEEA. CDR3 length: 16 amino acids. The CDR3 loop reads CASSFGTWARKNIQYF. The CDR3 DNA sequence: TGTGCCAGCAGCTTTGGGACTTGGGCGCGGAAAAACATTCAGTACTTC.

This clonotype was recorded many times. The rearrangement uses TRBV7-9 and TRBJ2-3; D perhaps matches TRBD2 (6 bases). The CDR3 extends over 15 amino acids. CDR1 SEHNR and CDR2 FQNEAQ come from the germline V gene (reference sequence). The germline V and J ends were trimmed by 5 bases and 1 base, with 13 bases remaining between them. The CDR3 DNA reads TGTGCCAGCAGCCCACGGGGGACCGGCACAGATACGCAGTATTTT. It specifies CASSPRGTGTDTQYF.

In this sample, this clonotype turned up many times. The chain uses TRBV11-2 and TRBJ2-2; tentative D call: TRBD1 (5 bases). V lost 2 bases to trimming and J lost 5 bases, with 15 bases between them. Germline V gene sequence: CDR1 SGHAT, CDR2 FQNNGV. This CDR3 is 16 amino acids long. This CDR3 is CASSLRFQGSTGELFF. CDR3 coding DNA: TGTGCCAGCAGCTTACGATTTCAGGGTTCGACCGGGGAGCTGTTTTTT.

A word on this clonotype: Since a much larger clone is just one base distant, this may be a read error. The V and J genes are TRBV15 and TRBJ1-5; a weak D match, TRBD1 (5 bases). Per germline, CDR1 LNHNV and CDR2 YYDKDF (reference sequence). V lost 6 bases to trimming and J lost 0 bases, with 15 bases between them. The CDR3 is 16 residues long. CDR3 DNA sequence: TGTGCCACCAGGGCAACAGGCGCTTATAGCAATCAGCCCCAGCATTTT. This encodes CATRATGAYSNQPQHF. The full variable domain, rest sourced from reference TRBV15 and TRBJ1-5, is DAMVIQNPRYQVTQFGKPVTLSCSQTLNHNVMYWYQQKSSQAPKLLFHYYDKDFNNEADTPDNFQSRRPNTSFCFLDIRSPGLGDTAMYLCATRATGAYSNQPQHFGDGTRLSIL.

The genes are TRBV28 and TRBJ1-5, with D unresolved. CDR1 is MDHEN, CDR2 SYDVKM, per germline. The CDR3 runs to 15 residues. The ends were cut back, 3 bases at V and 0 bases at J, with 9 bases in the middle. CDR3 protein: CASSFLLLSNQPQHF. In DNA form, the CDR3 reads TGTGCCAGCAGTTTCCTCCTTCTTAGCAATCAGCCCCAGCATTTT.

In its sample, this clonotype was seen many times. The gene calls are TRBV24-1 and TRBJ1-2; D remains ambiguous. This CDR3 contains 16 residues. Germline-derived CDR1 and CDR2 are KGHDR and SFDVKD. Trimming pared 2 bases from V and 5 bases from J, leaving 17 bases between. For the CDR3, the DNA is TGTGCCACCAGTGATTCCGGGTCCTTTCCAGTATATGGCTACACCTTC. This codes for CATSDSGSFPVYGYTF.

A few counts support this clonotype. This sequence joins TRBV14 and TRBJ1-6; D is unclear. Per the germline V gene, CDR1 is SGHDN and CDR2 is FVKESK. Deletions cut 0 bases from V and 0 bases from J, with 9 bases between. CDR3 length: 17 residues. Here the CDR3 DNA reads TGTGCCAGCAGCCAAGATCGCAGATACTCCTATAATTCACCCCTCCACTTT. Amino acids: CASSQDRRYSYNSPLHF.

This clonotype was found many times. The chain has TRBV12-3 or TRBV12-4 and TRBJ1-5, with D unresolved. The V end lost 3 bases, the J end lost 9 bases, and 18 bases lay between the germline ends. The CDR3 sequence is 15 residues long. CDR3 nucleotide sequence: TGTGCCAGCAGTTTGCTGTCCAAGGGCGATCGGCCCCAGCATTTT. Translated, it gives CASSLLSKGDRPQHF.

The chain recombines TRBV6-1 with TRBJ1-5, with 7 positions matching TRBD1. The CDR3 has 14 residues. The V segment lost 8 bases and the J segment 2 bases; nucleotides outside the gene matches: 6. Germline V CDR1 and CDR2: MNHNS, SASEGT. CDR3 bases: TGTGCCAGCTGTCTCAGGGGGGGCAATCAGCCCCAGCATTTT. Protein product: CASCLRGGNQPQHF.

In its sample, this clonotype was seen a few times. The J gene is TRBJ2-3, the V gene TRBV5-4; weak D call: TRBD1 (6 bases). This CDR3 region has 14 residues. V lost 2 bases and J lost 4, with 11 bases in between. In germline, CDR1 is SGHNT, CDR2 YYREEE (reference sequence). The CDR3, as DNA: TGTGCCAGCAGCTTACAGGGATCTTCAGATACGCAGTATTTT. Its protein is CASSLQGSSDTQYF.

This clonotype showed up just a few times. The chain recombines TRBV24-1 with TRBJ1-2; D gene unclear. This CDR3 contains 11 residues. V was trimmed by 1 base and J by 8 bases, leaving 4 bases between them. Per the germline V gene, CDR1 is KGHDR and CDR2 is SFDVKD. The CDR3: CATSDFGGYTF. The CDR3 DNA sequence: TGTGCCACCAGTGATTTTGGGGGCTACACCTTC.